The 21 T cell receptor beta chains below all came from one sample that was sequenced in a study of long-term antiretroviral therapy in people with HIV. Survey level was the resolution at which the v3.0 immunoSEQ assay ran. The assay was immunoSEQ multiplex PCR, and TCRdb's table has in-frame clones only and misses some. The sample lists more than 25,000 clones; about nine tenths were seen once. This sample comprised unsorted PBMCs, obtained 3.1 years after starting antiretroviral therapy. The receptors were gathered from a man between 18 and 29 years old with HIV.

The V gene is TRBV29-1, the J gene TRBJ2-5; the D gene is possibly TRBD1 (6 bases). The germline CDR1 and CDR2 sequences are SQVTM and ANQGSEA. The germline V and J ends were trimmed by 4 bases and 4 bases, with 16 bases remaining between them. The CDR3 has 14 amino acids. CDR3 in DNA: TGCAGCGTTGCTGACTCTCGAGGGGGAGAGACCCAGTACTTC. Its translation is CSVADSRGGETQYF. Full variable domain (remainder filled in from reference TRBV29-1 and TRBJ2-5): SAVISQKPSRDICQRGTSLTIQCQVDSQVTMMFWYRQQPGQSLTLIATANQGSEATYESGFVIDKFPISRPNLTFSTLTVSNMSPEDSSIYLCSVADSRGGETQYFGPGTRLLVL.

The chain combines TRBV12-2 with TRBJ2-1. TRBV12-2 has pseudogene status. This CDR3 has 14 residues. As DNA, the CDR3 is TGTGCCCCTCGAGCAGACGGAACCTACAATGAGCAGTTCTTC. This codes for CAPRADGTYNEQFF.

This chain links TRBV20-1 with TRBJ1-1, with unresolved D. Trimming removed 5 bases at V and 0 bases at J, with 4 bases between. Germline-derived CDR1 and CDR2 are DFQATT and SNEGSKA (reference sequence). The CDR3 is 11 amino acids. CDR3 coding DNA: TGCAGTGCTGTCATGAACACTGAAGCTTTCTTT. It specifies CSAVMNTEAFF.

A single count supports this clone. The CDR3 bases are TGTGCCAGCAGCCCATCCCGGGCGGGGGGGCTCGAGCAGTACTTC. This codes for CASSPSRAGGLEQYF. J is TRBJ2-7 and V is TRBV27, with TRBD2 matching 9 bases. V dropped 6 bases and J dropped 6; count of bases not matched to a gene: 12. Germline CDR1 is MNHEY and CDR2 is SMNVEV (reference sequence). This CDR3 region has 15 residues.

V gene TRBV7-9 combines with J gene TRBJ2-1; 7 positions agree with TRBD1. V gave up 6 bases and J gave up 2 bases; unmatched junction bases: 4. Per germline, CDR1 SEHNR and CDR2 FQNEAQ (reference sequence). This CDR3 has 14 residues. The CDR3 nucleotides read TGTGCCAGCAGAACCGGGACAGCCTACAATGAGCAGTTCTTC. It is translated as CASRTGTAYNEQFF.

The genes are TRBV13 and TRBJ1-2; 7 bases are a match to TRBD1. Germline CDR1 is PRHDT and CDR2 is FYEKMQ (reference sequence). Trimming at V came to 5 bases and at J to 0 bases, leaving 3 bases not matched to a gene. This CDR3 contains 14 residues. The CDR3 spells CASSGGTANYGYTF. CDR3 nucleotide sequence: TGTGCCAGCAGCGGCGGGACAGCTAACTATGGCTACACCTTC.

In this sample, this clone turned up once. V gene TRBV29-1 combines with J gene TRBJ1-4; no definite D call. The V gene's germline CDR1 is SQVTM and CDR2 ANQGSEA. V gave up 2 bases and J gave up 3 bases, with 13 bases separating them. CDR3 size: 15 residues. The CDR3 DNA sequence: TGCAGCGTTGAAACGGTAGAGTGGGCTAATGAAAAACTGTTTTTT. Protein product: CSVETVEWANEKLFF.

The CDR3 loop reads CASSLDMNTEAFF. CDR3 coding DNA: TGTGCCAGCAGCTTAGATATGAACACTGAAGCTTTCTTT. The chain uses TRBV11-3 and TRBJ1-1, with D unclear. The CDR3 is 13 amino acids. CDR1 and CDR2 from the germline V gene are SGHNT and YENEEA. V was trimmed by 0 bases and J by 0 bases, leaving 2 bases between them.

This clone was seen a single time. The J gene is TRBJ1-4, the V gene TRBV25-1; maybe TRBD1 (5 bases). CDR3 length: 14 residues. Germline CDR1 reads MGHDK; CDR2 reads SYGVNS. Trimming took 2 bases from V and 8 from J, leaving 12 bases between them. CDR3 DNA sequence: TGTGCCAGCAGTGAAGTGGGACTGACAGAAAAACTGTTTTTT. It codes for CASSEVGLTEKLFF. Drawing the rest from reference TRBV25-1 and TRBJ1-4, the complete variable domain is EADIYQTPRYLVIGTGKKITLECSQTMGHDKMYWYQQDPGMELHLIHYSYGVNSTEKGDLSSESTVSRIRTEHFPLTLESARPSHTSQYLCASSEVGLTEKLFFGSGTQLSVL.

The genes are TRBV19 and TRBJ2-7; 7 bases match TRBD1. The CDR3 spans 14 residues. The V gene's germline CDR1 is LNHDA and CDR2 SQIVND (reference sequence). Trimming at V came to 1 base and at J to 2 bases, leaving 2 bases not matched to a gene. Here the CDR3 DNA reads TGTGCCAGTAGTATAGGGGACAGTACCTACGAGCAGTACTTC. Translation: CASSIGDSTYEQYF.

J is TRBJ2-7 and V is TRBV28; no firm D call. This CDR3 is 11 amino acids long. Trimming removed 10 bases from V and 4 bases from J, with 11 bases in between. From germline, CDR1 is MDHEN and CDR2 SYDVKM. In DNA form, the CDR3 reads TGTGCCACCTACGGAAGGTACGAGCAGTACTTC. Its translation: CATYGRYEQYF.

The sample holds a few counts of this clone. V is TRBV11-2 and J is TRBJ1-2; 9 nucleotides align to TRBD1. V was pared by 3 bases and J by 8 bases, with 4 bases of the junction left unmatched. Germline CDR1 SGHAT, CDR2 FQNNGV. The CDR3 spans 13 residues. In nucleotides, the CDR3 is TGTGCCAGCAGCTTGGGACAGGGTCTCGGCTACACCTTC. Its translation is CASSLGQGLGYTF.

This clone was counted between two and nine times. This rearrangement joins TRBV6-6 to TRBJ1-2; a weak D match, TRBD1 (6 bases). The CDR3 has 13 amino acids. Germline assignment: CDR1 MNHNY and CDR2 SVGAGI (reference sequence). V gave up 5 bases and J gave up 4 bases, with 11 bases separating them. CDR3 sequence: CASSRDTLYGYTF. The CDR3 coding sequence is TGTGCCAGCAGTCGGGACACACTCTATGGCTACACCTTC.

The chain recombines TRBV4-2 with TRBJ2-5; no clear D gene. The CDR3 covers 12 residues. Germline V gene sequence: CDR1 LGHNA, CDR2 YNFKEQ. Trimming stripped 0 bases from V and 5 bases from J, with 4 bases between. The CDR3 DNA sequence: TGTGCCAGCAGCCAAGATCACGAGACCCAGTACTTC. It specifies CASSQDHETQYF.

The chain carries TRBV6-5 and TRBJ2-7; the match to TRBD1 covers 9 bases. CDR3 length: 14 residues. Germline values: CDR1 MNHEY, CDR2 SVGAGI. V shed 5 bases, J shed 2 bases, and the junction held 4 bases outside the gene matches. The CDR3 DNA reads as TGTGCCAGCAGTAAGGACAGGGGTACCTACGAGCAGTACTTC. This encodes CASSKDRGTYEQYF.

The chain recombines TRBV5-4 with TRBJ2-3, with D tentatively TRBD2 (6 bases). CDR1 is SGHNT and CDR2 is YYREEE in the germline V gene (reference sequence). Trimming took 7 bases from V and 4 from J, leaving 10 bases between them. This CDR3 comprises 12 residues. The CDR3 DNA follows: TGTGCCAGCTCTCCGGGAGCAGATACGCAGTATTTT. The encoded protein is CASSPGADTQYF.

This rearrangement joins TRBV27 to TRBJ1-5; tentative D call: TRBD1 (6 bases). V lost 4 bases and J 4 bases, leaving 17 bases between the germline ends. The CDR3 spans 16 residues. Germline V gives CDR1 MNHEY, CDR2 SMNVEV (reference sequence). The CDR3, as DNA: TGTGCCAGCAGTTCCGATCGGGGACACTTGAATCAGCCCCAGCATTTT. Translated: CASSSDRGHLNQPQHF.

J is TRBJ1-2 and V is TRBV7-8; D is unclear. The CDR3 contains 15 residues. The ends were cut back, 1 base at V and 2 bases at J, with 11 bases in the middle. CDR1 SGHVS and CDR2 FQNEAQ come from the germline V gene. The CDR3 bases are TGTGCCAGCAGCTTAGTTTCAGATCCAAACTATGGCTACACCTTC. It is translated as CASSLVSDPNYGYTF.

V gene TRBV6-1 combines with J gene TRBJ2-5, with D possibly matching TRBD2 (6 bases). This CDR3 has 14 amino acids. In germline, CDR1 is MNHNS, CDR2 SASEGT. V gave up 2 bases and J gave up 5 bases, with 12 bases separating them. CDR3 region: CASSELWGRETQYF. DNA for the CDR3: TGTGCCAGCAGTGAACTATGGGGGAGGGAGACCCAGTACTTC.

As for this clone: A junction end diverges from the germline sequence, so it may reflect a read error. V gene TRBV15 combines with J gene TRBJ1-4, with a weak D call TRBD1 (5 bases). This CDR3 is 13 amino acids long. Looked up from germline, CDR1 is LNHNV and CDR2 is YYDKDF (reference sequence). The CDR3 DNA reads as TGTGCCACCAGCGGAGACAGTAATGAAAAACTGTTTTTT. This sequence encodes CATSGDSNEKLFF. The variable domain in full, with the rest retrieved from reference TRBV15 and TRBJ1-4, is DAMVIQNPRYQVTQFGKPVTLSCSQTLNHNVMYWYQQKSSQAPKLLFHYYDKDFNNEADTPDNFQSRRPNTSFCFLDIRSPGLGDTAMYLCATSGDSNEKLFFGSGTQLSVL.

This chain joins TRBV13 and TRBJ2-3; D may be TRBD2 (5 bases). Trimming left V 5 bases short and J 2 bases short, with 14 bases between. From germline, CDR1 is PRHDT and CDR2 FYEKMQ (reference sequence). The CDR3 sequence is 15 residues long. In DNA form, the CDR3 reads TGTGCCAGCAGCCCCGGGATAGCTAACACAGATACGCAGTATTTT. This encodes CASSPGIANTDTQYF.